This T cell receptor (beta chain) appears in the sequencing data of a study of T-cell memory formation after mild COVID-19. Findings and limits, study-wide: Contracting clones from day 15 to 85 showed balanced CD4/CD8; later expanders favored CD4+.

This clonotype was seen a few times. Its antigen is unidentified. J lost 4 bases, V lost 2 bases, and 6 bases had no gene match. The CDR3 covers 15 residues. TCRdb fed the 5' RACE reads into MiXCR, producing one record per CDR3 protein. The repertoire has roughly 580,000 distinct CDR3 sequences, roughly 18% of them found once; the top ten carry more than 10%. The source of this sequence is an adult woman who had mild COVID-19 (a few samples of this study predate the infection). Cell type and time point are not known. What was sequenced was PBMCs or a T cell subset sorted from them (not recorded which). V and J are TRBV12-3 or TRBV12-4 and TRBJ2-7; TRBD1 agrees at 9 bases. CDR3 protein: CASSLTGGGFYEQYF. CDR3 nucleotides: TGTGCCAGCAGTTTAACAGGGGGCGGCTTTTACGAGCAGTACTTC.